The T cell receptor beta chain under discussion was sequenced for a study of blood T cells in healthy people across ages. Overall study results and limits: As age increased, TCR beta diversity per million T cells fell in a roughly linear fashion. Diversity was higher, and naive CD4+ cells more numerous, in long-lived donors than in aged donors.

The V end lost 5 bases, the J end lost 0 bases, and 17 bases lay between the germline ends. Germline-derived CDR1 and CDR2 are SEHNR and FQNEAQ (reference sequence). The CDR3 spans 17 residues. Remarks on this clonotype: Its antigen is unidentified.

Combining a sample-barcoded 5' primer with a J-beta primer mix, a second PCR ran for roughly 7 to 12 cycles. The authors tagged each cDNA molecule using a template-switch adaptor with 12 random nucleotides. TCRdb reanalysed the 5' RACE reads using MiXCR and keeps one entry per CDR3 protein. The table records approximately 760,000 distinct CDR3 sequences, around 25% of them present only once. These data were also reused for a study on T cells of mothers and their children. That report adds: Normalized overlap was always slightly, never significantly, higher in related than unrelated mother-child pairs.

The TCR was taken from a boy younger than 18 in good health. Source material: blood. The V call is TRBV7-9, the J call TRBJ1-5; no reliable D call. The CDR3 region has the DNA TGTGCCAGCAGCCCACTAAAAGGGCCATATAGCAATCAGCCCCAGCATTTT. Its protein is CASSPLKGPYSNQPQHF.